This T cell receptor (beta chain) came from a study of blood T cell repertoires in COVID-19. Whole-study context: The United States, Italy and Spain were the sources of the acute and convalescent COVID-19 samples. PBMCs, B-cell-depleted T cells, or T cells provided the cDNA or gDNA that made up the material.

The CDR3 runs to 15 residues. Germline CDR1 MNHEY, CDR2 SMNVEV (reference sequence). Trimming removed 3 bases at V and 3 bases at J, with 12 bases between. During active infection, Seattle patients enrolled and were then monitored through disease. Authors' processing steps: Amplified reference gene primers provided the basis for estimating nucleated cell counts. The method was immunoSEQ multiplex PCR; TCRdb's version includes in-frame clones alone and lacks a portion of them. The D gene and trimming were derived from the DNA, and the V and J assignments and clone size from that table. The sample has tens of thousands of clones, approximately 84% seen once.

This receptor was taken from a man aged 55 to 70 with COVID-19, enrolled during active disease. The sequenced sample was peripheral blood. The chain recombines TRBV27 with TRBJ1-5; possibly TRBD1 for D (5 bases). CDR3 in amino acids: CASSFEGANNQPQHF. The CDR3, as DNA: TGTGCCAGCAGTTTCGAAGGGGCGAACAATCAGCCCCAGCATTTT.